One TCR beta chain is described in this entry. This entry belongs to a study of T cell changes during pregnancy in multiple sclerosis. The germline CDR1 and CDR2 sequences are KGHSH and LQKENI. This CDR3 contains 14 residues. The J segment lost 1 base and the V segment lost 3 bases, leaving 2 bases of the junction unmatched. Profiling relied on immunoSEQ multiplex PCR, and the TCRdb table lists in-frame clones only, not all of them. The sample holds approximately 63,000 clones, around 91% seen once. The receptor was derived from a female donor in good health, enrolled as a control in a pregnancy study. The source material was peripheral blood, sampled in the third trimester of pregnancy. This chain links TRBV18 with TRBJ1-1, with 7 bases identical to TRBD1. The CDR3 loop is CASSPTGQNTEAFF. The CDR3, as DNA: TGTGCCAGCTCACCGACAGGGCAGAACACTGAAGCTTTCTTT.